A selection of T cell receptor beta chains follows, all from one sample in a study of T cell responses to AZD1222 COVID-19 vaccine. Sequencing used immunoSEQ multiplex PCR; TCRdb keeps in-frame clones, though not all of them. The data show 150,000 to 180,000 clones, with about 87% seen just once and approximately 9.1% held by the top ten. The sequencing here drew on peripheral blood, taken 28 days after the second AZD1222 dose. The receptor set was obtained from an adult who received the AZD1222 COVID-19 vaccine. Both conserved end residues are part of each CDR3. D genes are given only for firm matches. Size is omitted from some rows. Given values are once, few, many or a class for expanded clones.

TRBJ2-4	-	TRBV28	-	CASSLSLNIQYF	TGTGCCAGCAGTTTAAGCTTAAACATTCAGTACTTC
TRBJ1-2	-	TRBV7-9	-	CASSPDRTRWGYTF	TGTGCCAGCAGCCCCGACCGGACGCGATGGGGCTACACCTTC
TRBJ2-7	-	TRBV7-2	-	CASSPNSNSYEQYF	TGTGCCAGCAGCCCTAATTCTAATTCCTACGAGCAGTACTTC
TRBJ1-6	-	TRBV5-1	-	CASSFSGDSPLHF	TGCGCCAGCAGCTTCTCCGGAGATTCACCCCTCCACTTT
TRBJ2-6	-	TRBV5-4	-	CASSSRGQSSGANVLTF	TGTGCCAGCAGCAGTCGTGGACAGTCCTCTGGGGCCAACGTCCTGACTTTC
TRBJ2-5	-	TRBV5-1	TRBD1	CASASGQKETQYF	TGCGCCAGCGCTTCGGGACAGAAAGAGACCCAGTACTTC
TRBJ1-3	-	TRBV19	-	CASTPSGNTIYF	TGTGCCAGCACACCATCTGGAAACACCATATATTTT
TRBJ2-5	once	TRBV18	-	CASSPPPRPGRTSRETQYF	TGTGCCAGCTCACCGCCACCTCGTCCGGGGCGTACGAGTCGAGAGACCCAGTACTTC
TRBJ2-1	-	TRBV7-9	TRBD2	CASSLILGLAAYNEQFF	TGTGCCAGCAGCTTAATTCTTGGGCTAGCGGCCTACAATGAGCAGTTCTTC
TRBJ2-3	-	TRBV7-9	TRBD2	CASSIATSGDGDTQYF	TGTGCCAGCAGCATAGCTACTAGCGGCGACGGCGATACGCAGTATTTT
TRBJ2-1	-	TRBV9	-	CASSVGRGLQSSYNEQFF	TGTGCCAGCAGCGTAGGCCGAGGACTGCAAAGCTCCTACAATGAGCAGTTCTTC